This T cell receptor (beta chain) was sequenced during a study of cytomegalovirus exposure and HLA in healthy donors (dated by TCRdb to about 2017). Regarding the research as a whole: An earlier analysis of approximately 550 of the donors reported more than 250 Gb of sequence data and approximately 110 million unique TCR beta sequences from approximately 180 million T cells. An early release covering more than 500 HLA-typed donors comprised roughly 300 gigabases of sequencing data and around 86 million unique TCR sequences. Of the approximately 400 genotyped donors, approximately 83% fell in the genetic ancestry cluster associated with self-reported Caucasian donors. The study aimed to test whether signatures of past pathogen exposure could be identified by cataloging public T cell receptors. Using immunosequencing, the study profiled T cell repertoires from 500 to 800 subjects and related those repertoires to cytomegalovirus serostatus. In addition to the first cohort of 666 subjects, a separate validation cohort of 120 different subjects was used. To predict cytomegalovirus infection status, the study combined high-throughput TCR immunosequencing, statistical association of individual TCRs with disease status, and machine learning. A later analysis re-analyzed previously published TCR beta repertoires from about 730 donors and added high-resolution HLA genotyping to study TCR occurrence patterns. Rather than drawing on any new phenotypic data, the later analysis identified candidate immune exposures from TCR beta sequences and the way those sequences occurred across donors. An earlier analysis of around 640 of the donors used high-throughput TCR beta sequencing to judge whether each TCR beta V gene segment behaved as functional or pseudogenic. Donor age, sex, ethnicity and CMV serostatus were collected together with the repertoire data. In a later genetic analysis, genome-wide SNP genotypes for about 55% of the roughly 670 donors were used, and that subset was treated as a discovery cohort. Every repertoire in the discovery cohort had been generated on one and the same sequencing platform. Both class I and class II loci were covered by HLA typing, at four-digit resolution. Typing coverage differed by locus: A, B, C, DRB1 and DQB1 were typed in roughly 620-630 donors, DQA1 in approximately 520, DPA1 in some 570, and DPB1 in approximately 450. Because of strong linkage in the cohort, five DR-DQ haplotypes were treated as single units for association and clustering. Among under 450 genotyped donors of the cohort, an average of approximately 250,000 unique TCR beta nucleotide sequences were sequenced per donor, roughly a sixth of them non-productive.

In total, 500 to 700 healthy bone marrow donors made up the cohort. At the time of sampling, every cohort member was nominally healthy, though immune exposures that went unrecorded were likely present. The donor tested CMV seronegative, placing the donor among the roughly 400 seronegative members of the cohort. A peripheral blood sample was provided by each donor, and peripheral blood mononuclear cells were used for TCR beta sequencing. The Qiagen DNeasy Blood Extraction Kit was used to extract genomic DNA from the blood cell samples. Paper-wide results and their limitations: A later genetic analysis associated a missense DCLRE1C variant with V-gene and J-gene trimming of TCR beta chains, and an independent cohort replicated the association. In an earlier analysis of 587 of the donors, most TCR beta V segments appeared in productive rearrangements about 87% or about 30% of the time, broadly matching IMGT annotations. A few of the identified cytomegalovirus-associated TCR beta chains were confirmed in vitro to be specific for cytomegalovirus antigens. In the study, some 180 TCR beta chains were listed as associated with cytomegalovirus. A later genetic analysis reported fewer N-insertions in productive TCRs among donors in an Asian-associated ancestry cluster than the roughly 670-donor mean. In this cohort, only TCR beta chains were sequenced, and detectable features were limited by the absence of alpha or paired-chain data. Specific HLA alleles were associated with 15,000 to 20,000 TCR beta sequences at a false discovery rate of 0.05 in a later analysis. A further reported finding was that TCR beta sequences accurately predicted the HLA-A and HLA-B alleles for most subjects in the first cohort. For the cohort, immune exposure information was limited to CMV serostatus. HLA typing was unavailable for some donors at each locus, so association tests used only the typed subset. Some IMGT-functional V segments, including TRBV6-2 and TRBV6-3, could not be told apart with the 87-base-pair reads, so those segments were excluded. The classifier was reported to diagnose cytomegalovirus status with high specificity and sensitivity in both the original and validation cohorts. Compared with equally common non-associated chains, HLA-associated TCR beta chains in a later analysis were more clonally expanded and had lower generation probabilities. Roughly uniform sequencing depth across donors was assumed in presence/absence analyses, although this assumption may not hold. In a later analysis, TCR association rates were found to vary across HLA loci, with the most associated TCRs seen for DRB1 alleles and the fewest for HLA-C alleles. A cluster of highly shared sequence variants was judged likely to represent a technical artifact of the sequencing pipeline. According to a later analysis, parvovirus B19, influenza, CMV and Epstein-Barr virus appeared linked to several top co-occurrence clusters. Correlated functional status among segregating V segments might reflect linkage disequilibrium, but an unknown experimental factor could not be ruled out. When HLA alleles, especially DR and DQ, strongly co-occurred, TCR associations were difficult to assign to individual alleles. The earlier analysis of almost 600 of the donors excluded 15 to 20 rarely observed V segments, including chromosome 9 orphons, because counts were too low. According to a later analysis, most CMV-associated TCR beta chains appeared to be HLA-restricted, and the HLA associations seemed to be driven largely by CMV exposure. Most TCR sequences were observed very rarely across donors, whereas some public TCRs were present in many individuals. It was suggested by the authors that the approach could potentially be generalized to other disease states and immunological phenotypes.

Sequences SGHAT (CDR1) and FQNNGV (CDR2) are obtained from the germline V gene. Spanning cysteine to phenylalanine, the CDR3 consists of 13 amino acids. Only the CDR3 region is kept as DNA, spanning 39 bases read in frame from base 1. Library generation was performed with the immunoSEQ multiplex PCR assay. For the multiplex PCR, a mixture combining 60 forward primers for TCR Vbeta segments and 13 reverse primers for TCR Jbeta segments was used. A multiplex PCR assay on genomic DNA amplified the CDR3 region of rearranged TCR beta genes. Amplified TCR beta libraries were sequenced as 87-base-pair reads on the Illumina HiSeq System. The authors' pipeline ran thus. A later analysis tallied approximately 87 million unique TCR beta chains across the 640 or so repertoires, and roughly 11 million of those chains were shared by two or more donors. Raw reads were error-corrected and collapsed into unique sequences with a nearest-neighbor algorithm that merged closely related sequences to remove PCR and sequencing errors. V, D and J gene segments were assigned by aligning CDR3 sequences to IMGT reference sequences. For a sequence to be retained, a match of at least six nucleotides to both a V gene segment and a J gene segment was required. Rearrangements were classified as productive when the CDR3 lacked stop codons and remained in frame with V and J, and all other rearrangements were classified as non-productive. CDR3 was defined according to IMGT convention as the region running from the second conserved V-encoded cysteine to the conserved J-encoded phenylalanine. The earlier analysis of a few hundred of the donors excluded any sequence lacking an unambiguous match to a single V gene segment. In an earlier analysis of approximately 500 of the donors, a V segment was called functional when productive rearrangements were above 56.7%, and segregating when the standard deviation between donors exceeded 5%. A statistical classification framework was developed to diagnose cytomegalovirus status using the catalog of TCR beta chain sequences. A later analysis assigned V and J genes by comparing TCR nucleotide sequences with IMGT/GENE-DB human TR gene sequences. The TCRdist pipeline was used in a later analysis to assign CDR3 sequences and most-parsimonious VDJ recombination scenarios. In a later analysis, each TCR beta chain was defined by its CDR3 amino acid sequence together with its V-gene family, and reads lacking a unique V-gene family were excluded. In a later analysis, 450 to 600 highly shared, low-generation-probability nucleotide sequences were removed to address suspected cross-contamination and a sequencing artifact. A later analysis calculated a clonal expansion index for each public chain from normalized within-repertoire ranks of inferred template counts. In a later analysis, generation probabilities were computed with a VDJ recombination model fitted to out-of-frame rearrangements, and the resulting probabilities were checked against IGoR. In a later analysis, TCR-TCR, TCR-HLA and TCR-CMV co-occurrence was scored with hypergeometric tests, and a repertoire-size bias correction was applied to TCR pairs. False discovery rates were estimated in a later analysis by permuting HLA or CMV assignments 20 times. In a later analysis, co-occurring TCRs were grouped using DBSCAN, and TCRdist sequence similarity was added for clustering within HLA-allele-positive subsets. Co-occurrence clustering excluded repertoires with fewer than 30,000 or more than 120,000 public chains, plus five with anomalous nucleotide sharing. This is the immuneACCESS table as TCRdb keeps it, with only in-frame sequences that have V and J called. A part of the clones is gone; compared with another copy, unresolved V genes explain less than half, and the rest is unexplained. Clone size and the V and J calls come from that table; the DNA yielded D and trimming. The sample includes roughly 190,000 clones, with approximately 86% observed a single time. The leading ten clones occupy about 1.1% of the sample.

Comments on this clone: This clone's antigen is unknown. Base qualities are not provided; no much larger clone lies one nucleotide away.

The source is a boy between 2 and 15 years old in good health and CMV-seronegative. Rearrangement joined TRBV11-2 to TRBJ2-5, with the D gene call left open. The assigned J gene may be wrong: the sequence end matches TRBJ2-7 better. Sequencing was carried out using PBMCs. The nucleotide sequence reads as follows: TGTGCCAGCAGCTCGCCTAGGATCTACGAGCAGTACTTC. This encodes CASSSPRIYEQYF.